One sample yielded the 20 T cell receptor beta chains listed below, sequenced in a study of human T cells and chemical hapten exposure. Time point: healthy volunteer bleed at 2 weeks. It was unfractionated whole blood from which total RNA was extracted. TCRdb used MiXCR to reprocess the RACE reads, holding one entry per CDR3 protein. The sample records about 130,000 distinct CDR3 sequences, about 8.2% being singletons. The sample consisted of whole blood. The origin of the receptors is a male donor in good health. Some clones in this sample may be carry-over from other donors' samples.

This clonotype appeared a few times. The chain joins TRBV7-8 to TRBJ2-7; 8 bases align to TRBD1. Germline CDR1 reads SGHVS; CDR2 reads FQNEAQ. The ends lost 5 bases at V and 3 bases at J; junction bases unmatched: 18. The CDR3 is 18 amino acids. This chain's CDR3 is CASSRISFGDRLFYEQYF. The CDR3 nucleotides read TGTGCCAGCAGCCGTATTAGTTTTGGGGACAGGCTGTTCTACGAGCAGTACTTC.

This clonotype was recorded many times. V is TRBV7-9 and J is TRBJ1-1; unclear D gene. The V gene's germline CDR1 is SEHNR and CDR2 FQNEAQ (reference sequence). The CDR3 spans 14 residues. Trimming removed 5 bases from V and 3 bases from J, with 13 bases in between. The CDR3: CASSPTASDTEAFF. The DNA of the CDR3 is TGTGCCAGCAGCCCTACGGCCTCGGACACTGAAGCTTTCTTT.

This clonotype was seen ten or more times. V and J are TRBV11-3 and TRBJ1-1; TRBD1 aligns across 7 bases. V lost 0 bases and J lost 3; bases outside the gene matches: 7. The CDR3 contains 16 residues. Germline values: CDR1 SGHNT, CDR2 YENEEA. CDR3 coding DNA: TGTGCCAGCAGCTTAGATGGGCGGCAGGGGGACACTGAAGCTTTCTTT. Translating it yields CASSLDGRQGDTEAFF.

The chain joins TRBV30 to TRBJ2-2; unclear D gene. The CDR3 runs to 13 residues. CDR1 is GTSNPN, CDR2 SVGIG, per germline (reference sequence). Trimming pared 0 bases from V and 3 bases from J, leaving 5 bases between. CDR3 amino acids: CAWSVGHTGELFF. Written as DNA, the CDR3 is TGTGCCTGGAGTGTGGGCCACACCGGGGAGCTGTTTTTT.

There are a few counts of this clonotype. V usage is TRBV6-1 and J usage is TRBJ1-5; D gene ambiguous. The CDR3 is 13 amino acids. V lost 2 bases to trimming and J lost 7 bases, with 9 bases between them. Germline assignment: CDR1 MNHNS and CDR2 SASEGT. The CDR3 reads CASSENTAQPQHF. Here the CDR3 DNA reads TGTGCCAGCAGTGAAAATACAGCCCAGCCCCAGCATTTT.

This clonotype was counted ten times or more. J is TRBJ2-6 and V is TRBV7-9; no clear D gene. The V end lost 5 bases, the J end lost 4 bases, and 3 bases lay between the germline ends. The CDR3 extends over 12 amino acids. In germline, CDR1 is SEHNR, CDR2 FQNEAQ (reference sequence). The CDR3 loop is CASSRGANVLTF. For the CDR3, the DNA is TGTGCCAGCAGCAGGGGGGCCAACGTCCTGACTTTC.

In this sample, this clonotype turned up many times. The CDR3 nucleotides read TGTGCCATCACTACTAGCGGGAGGAGCGATGAGCAGTTCTTC. This translates into CAITTSGRSDEQFF. The rearrangement uses TRBV10-3 and TRBJ2-1; 12 nucleotides match TRBD2. Per the germline V gene, CDR1 is ENHRY and CDR2 is SYGVKD. This CDR3 is built from 14 residues. The junction had 6 bases not matched to a gene; V was cut back by 7 bases and J by 8 bases.

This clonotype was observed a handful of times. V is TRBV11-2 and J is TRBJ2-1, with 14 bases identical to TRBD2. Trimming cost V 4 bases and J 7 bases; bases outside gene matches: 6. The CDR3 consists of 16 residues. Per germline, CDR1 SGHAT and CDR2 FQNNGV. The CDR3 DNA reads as TGTGCCAGCAGCTCCGGGACTAGCGGGAGCTATAATGAGCAGTTCTTC. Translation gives CASSSGTSGSYNEQFF.

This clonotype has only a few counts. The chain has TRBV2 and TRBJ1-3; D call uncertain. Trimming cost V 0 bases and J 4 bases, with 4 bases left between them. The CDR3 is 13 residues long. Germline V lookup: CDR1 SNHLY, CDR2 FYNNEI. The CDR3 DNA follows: TGTGCCAGCAGTGAAGCGACCGGAAACACCATATATTTT. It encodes CASSEATGNTIYF. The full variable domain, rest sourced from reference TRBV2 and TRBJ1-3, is EPEVTQTPSHQVTQMGQEVILRCVPISNHLYFYWYRQILGQKVEFLVSFYNNEISEKSEIFDDQFSVERPDGSNFTLKIRSTKLEDSAMYFCASSEATGNTIYFGEGSWLTVV.

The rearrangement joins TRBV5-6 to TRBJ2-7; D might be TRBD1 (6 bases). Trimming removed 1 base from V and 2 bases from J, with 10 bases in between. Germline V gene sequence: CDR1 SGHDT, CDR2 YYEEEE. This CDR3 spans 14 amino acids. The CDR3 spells CASSLWGPTYEQYF. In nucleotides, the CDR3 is TGTGCCAGCAGCTTGTGGGGGCCGACCTACGAGCAGTACTTC.

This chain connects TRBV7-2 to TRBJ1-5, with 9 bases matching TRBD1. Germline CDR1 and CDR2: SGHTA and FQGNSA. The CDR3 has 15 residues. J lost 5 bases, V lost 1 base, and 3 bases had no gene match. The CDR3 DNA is TGTGCCAGCAGCTTAGGGACAGGGGAATATCAGCCCCAGCATTTT. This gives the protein CASSLGTGEYQPQHF.

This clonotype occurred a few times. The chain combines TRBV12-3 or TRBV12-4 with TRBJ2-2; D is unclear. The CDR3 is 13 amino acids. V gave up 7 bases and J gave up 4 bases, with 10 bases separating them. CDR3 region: CASNPDPTGELFF. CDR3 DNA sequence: TGTGCCAGCAACCCGGACCCCACCGGGGAGCTGTTTTTT.

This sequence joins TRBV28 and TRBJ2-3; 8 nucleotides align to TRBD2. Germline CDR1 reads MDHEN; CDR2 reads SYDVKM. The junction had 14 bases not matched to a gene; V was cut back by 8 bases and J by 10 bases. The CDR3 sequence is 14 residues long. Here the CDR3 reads CASVSSGSRRAQYF. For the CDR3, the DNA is TGTGCCAGCGTTTCGAGCGGGAGCAGGAGAGCGCAGTATTTT.

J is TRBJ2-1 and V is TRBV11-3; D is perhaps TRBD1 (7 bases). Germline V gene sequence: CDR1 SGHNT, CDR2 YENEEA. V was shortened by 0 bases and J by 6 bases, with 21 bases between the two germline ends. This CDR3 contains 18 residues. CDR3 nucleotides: TGTGCCAGCAGCTTAGATCAGGGGGGAACGGCGTCGGGCAATGAGCAGTTCTTC. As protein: CASSLDQGGTASGNEQFF.

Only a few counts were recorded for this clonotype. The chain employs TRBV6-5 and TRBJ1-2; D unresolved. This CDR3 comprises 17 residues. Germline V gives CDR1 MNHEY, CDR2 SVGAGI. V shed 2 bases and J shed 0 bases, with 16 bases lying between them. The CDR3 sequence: CASSYNPFDSANYGYTF. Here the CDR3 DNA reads TGTGCCAGCAGTTACAACCCATTCGACTCCGCTAACTATGGCTACACCTTC.

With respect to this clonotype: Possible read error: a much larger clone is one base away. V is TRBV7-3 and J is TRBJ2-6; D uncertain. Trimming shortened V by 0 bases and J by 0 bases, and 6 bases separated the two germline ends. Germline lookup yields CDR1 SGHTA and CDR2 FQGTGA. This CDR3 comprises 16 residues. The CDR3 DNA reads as TGTGCCAGCAGCTTAACATTTAACTCTGGGGCCAACGTCCTGACTTTC. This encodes CASSLTFNSGANVLTF.

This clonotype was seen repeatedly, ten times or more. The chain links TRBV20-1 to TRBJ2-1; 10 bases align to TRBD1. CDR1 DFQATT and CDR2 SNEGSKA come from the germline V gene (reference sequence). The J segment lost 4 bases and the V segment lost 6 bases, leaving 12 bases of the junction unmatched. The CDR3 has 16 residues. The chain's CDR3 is CSADRTGGPKYNEQFF. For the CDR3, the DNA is TGCAGTGCGGACAGGACAGGGGGGCCGAAATACAATGAGCAGTTCTTC.

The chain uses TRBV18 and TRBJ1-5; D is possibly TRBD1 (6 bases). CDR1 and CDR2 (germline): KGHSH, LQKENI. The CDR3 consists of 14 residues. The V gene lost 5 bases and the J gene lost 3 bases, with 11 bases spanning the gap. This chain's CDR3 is CASSGGQPNQPQHF. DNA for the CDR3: TGTGCCAGCTCAGGTGGACAGCCCAATCAGCCCCAGCATTTT.

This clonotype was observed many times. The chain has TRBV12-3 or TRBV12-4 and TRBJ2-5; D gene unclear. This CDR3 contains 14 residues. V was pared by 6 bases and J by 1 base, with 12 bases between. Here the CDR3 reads CASSEARVQETQYF. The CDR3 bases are TGTGCCAGCAGCGAGGCTAGGGTCCAAGAGACCCAGTACTTC.

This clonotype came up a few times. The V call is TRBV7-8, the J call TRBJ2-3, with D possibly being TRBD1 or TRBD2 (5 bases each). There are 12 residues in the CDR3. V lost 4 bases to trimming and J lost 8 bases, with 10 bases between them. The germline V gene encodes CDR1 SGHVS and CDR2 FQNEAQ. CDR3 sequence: CASSYGAGTQYF. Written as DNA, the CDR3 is TGTGCCAGCAGCTATGGGGCGGGTACGCAGTATTTT.